Listed below are T cell receptor beta chains from one sample, sequenced in a study of identical twins. MiXCR, run by TCRdb on the 5' RACE reads, gives a single entry per CDR3 protein. The data show about 530,000 distinct CDR3 sequences, roughly 15% seen once. This same sample was also part of a study on yellow fever vaccine responses in identical twins.

The specimen was CD4+ T cells sorted from blood. The receptors were sampled from a woman in her late teens or twenties in good health. Both conserved end residues are part of each CDR3. A D gene is named only where the DNA matches it firmly. Only some rows state a clone size, as once, few, many or a class for expanded clones.

V	size	D	J	CDR3	DNA
TRBV5-1	many	TRBD1	TRBJ1-2	CASSLGDRDGYTF	TGCGCCAGCAGCTTGGGGGACAGGGACGGCTACACCTTC
TRBV29-1	NA	TRBD2	TRBJ2-1	CSVEDRPSGVYNEQFF	TGCAGCGTTGAAGATCGCCCTAGCGGAGTATACAATGAGCAGTTCTTC
TRBV10-3	NA	NA	TRBJ2-7	CAISGRTTSSYEQYF	TGTGCCATCAGTGGGAGGACAACGAGCTCCTACGAGCAGTACTTC
TRBV20-1	NA	NA	TRBJ1-2	CSAREKGGYGYTF	TGCAGTGCTAGGGAGAAAGGGGGCTATGGCTACACCTTC
TRBV6-2/TRBV6-3	few	NA	TRBJ1-5	CASSPRIGGRDQPQHF	TGTGCCAGCAGTCCTCGCATAGGGGGTCGGGATCAGCCCCAGCATTTT
TRBV6-2/TRBV6-3	NA	TRBD2	TRBJ2-3	CASSYRLGLAGGRDTQYF	TGTGCCAGCAGTTACCGTCTCGGACTAGCGGGGGGGCGAGATACGCAGTATTTT
TRBV12-3/TRBV12-4	NA	NA	TRBJ1-1	CASSPSRMNTEAFF	TGTGCCAGCAGTCCGAGCAGAATGAACACTGAAGCTTTCTTT
TRBV6-1	NA	NA	TRBJ2-3	CASSEVAVRGDTQYF	TGTGCCAGCAGTGAAGTGGCGGTCCGGGGAGATACGCAGTATTTT
TRBV7-9	many	NA	TRBJ1-1	CASSSMTGNTEAFF	TGTGCCAGCAGCTCGATGACCGGGAACACTGAAGCTTTCTTT
TRBV5-1	NA	TRBD1	TRBJ2-3	CASSLAVTGRADTQYF	TGCGCCAGCAGCTTGGCCGTGACAGGGCGGGCAGATACGCAGTATTTT
TRBV5-1	once	TRBD1	TRBJ2-1	CASSSTGNPNEQFF	TGCGCCAGCAGCTCGACAGGGAATCCCAATGAGCAGTTCTTC
TRBV6-2/TRBV6-3	few	TRBD2	TRBJ2-7	CASRHGGTTFEQYF	TGTGCCAGCAGACACGGTGGGACTACCTTCGAGCAGTACTTC
TRBV24-1	many	TRBD1	TRBJ1-5	CATQMGRGLPQPQHF	TGTGCCACCCAGATGGGCAGGGGGCTTCCTCAGCCCCAGCATTTT
TRBV14	NA	TRBD2	TRBJ2-5	CASSPRTSGSVLVETQYF	TGTGCCAGCAGCCCTAGGACTAGCGGGAGTGTTTTGGTGGAGACCCAGTACTTC
TRBV2	few	NA	TRBJ2-6	CASGPGSGANVLTF	TGTGCCAGCGGCCCAGGGTCTGGGGCCAACGTCCTGACTTTC
TRBV29-1	once	NA	TRBJ2-5	CRDIFLQETQYF	TGCAGAGATATATTTTTACAAGAGACCCAGTACTTC
TRBV7-9	few	NA	TRBJ1-5	CASSIESQPQHF	TGTGCCAGCAGCATCGAATCCCAGCCCCAGCATTTT
TRBV5-1	few	TRBD1	TRBJ2-1	CASSMTGHNEQFF	TGCGCCAGCAGCATGACAGGGCACAATGAGCAGTTCTTC
TRBV5-1	NA	TRBD2	TRBJ2-7	CASSPGGTSVTYEQYF	TGCGCCAGCAGCCCTGGCGGTACTAGCGTGACCTACGAGCAGTACTTC
TRBV20-1	few	TRBD1	TRBJ2-5	CSANDRGKETQYF	TGCAGTGCTAACGACAGGGGGAAAGAGACCCAGTACTTC
TRBV12-3/TRBV12-4	NA	NA	TRBJ2-1	CASSPLTGYNEQFF	TGTGCCAGCAGCCCCCTCACAGGTTACAATGAGCAGTTCTTC
TRBV12-3/TRBV12-4	NA	NA	TRBJ2-7	CASSFGVSEQYF	TGTGCCAGCAGTTTCGGGGTATCCGAGCAGTACTTC
TRBV27	NA	TRBD1	TRBJ1-5	CASSIEQGWQPQHF	TGTGCCAGCAGCATCGAACAGGGGTGGCAGCCCCAGCATTTT
TRBV6-5	NA	NA	TRBJ1-1	CASSHVLDLNTEAFF	TGTGCCAGCAGTCACGTTTTGGATCTAAACACTGAAGCTTTCTTT
TRBV4-1	NA	NA	TRBJ1-6	CASSQDEGARNSPLHF	TGCGCCAGCAGCCAAGATGAAGGGGCAAGGAATTCACCCCTCCACTTT
TRBV27	many	TRBD2	TRBJ2-1	CASSLSIPGGSYNEQFF	TGTGCCAGCAGTTTATCGATACCGGGGGGCTCCTACAATGAGCAGTTCTTC
TRBV2	once	TRBD1	TRBJ1-4	CASSRTGYFEKLFF	TGTGCCAGCAGCCGGACAGGGTATTTCGAAAAACTGTTTTTT
TRBV5-1	NA	TRBD2	TRBJ2-7	CASSAGLDSYEQYF	TGCGCCAGCAGCGCGGGACTAGACTCCTACGAGCAGTACTTC
TRBV27	many	NA	TRBJ1-4	CASSEYRVANEKLFF	TGTGCCAGCAGTGAGTACAGGGTGGCTAATGAAAAACTGTTTTTT
TRBV10-2	few	NA	TRBJ2-7	CASSGVRSYEQYF	TGCGCCAGCAGTGGGGTCAGGTCCTACGAGCAGTACTTC
TRBV24-1	NA	NA	TRBJ2-7	CATSQEGDYEQYF	TGTGCCACCAGTCAAGAGGGGGACTACGAGCAGTACTTC
TRBV7-9	few	TRBD1	TRBJ2-2	CASSLLQGASTGELFF	TGTGCCAGCAGCTTATTACAGGGGGCGAGCACCGGGGAGCTGTTTTTT
TRBV9	NA	NA	TRBJ2-2	CASSVAGLANTGELFF	TGTGCCAGCAGCGTAGCGGGGCTGGCGAACACCGGGGAGCTGTTTTTT
TRBV5-1	NA	TRBD2	TRBJ2-3	CASSLAKTSGERSTDTQYF	TGCGCCAGCAGCTTGGCCAAGACTAGCGGGGAGAGAAGCACAGATACGCAGTATTTT
TRBV24-1	few	NA	TRBJ2-1	CATSDIDPVRDEQFF	TGTGCCACCAGTGACATCGATCCCGTTAGGGATGAGCAGTTCTTC
TRBV5-1	NA	TRBD2	TRBJ2-3	CASSVSGGADTQYF	TGCGCCAGCAGCGTTAGCGGGGGGGCGGATACGCAGTATTTT
TRBV3-1	NA	NA	TRBJ2-2	CASSQDRVTGELFF	TGTGCCAGCAGCCAAGATAGGGTAACCGGGGAGCTGTTTTTT
TRBV7-9	many	NA	TRBJ2-1	CASSPPRGVGNNEQFF	TGTGCCAGCAGCCCTCCCCGTGGAGTGGGGAACAATGAGCAGTTCTTC
TRBV12-3/TRBV12-4	few	TRBD1	TRBJ2-2	CASSRGQGVKGFGTGELFF	TGTGCCAGCAGCCGCGGACAGGGGGTGAAAGGATTCGGGACCGGGGAGCTGTTTTTT
TRBV3-1	few	NA	TRBJ2-2	CASSQDPFRGRVLNTGELFF	TGTGCCAGCAGCCAAGATCCCTTCAGAGGGCGGGTCCTGAACACCGGGGAGCTGTTTTTT
TRBV11-2	few	TRBD2	TRBJ2-3	CAIREIGLAEYTDTQYF	TGTGCCATCCGGGAGATCGGGCTAGCGGAGTACACAGATACGCAGTATTTT
TRBV9	NA	NA	TRBJ2-5	CASRSGDGTQYF	TGTGCCAGCAGATCGGGCGATGGGACCCAGTACTTC
TRBV11-2	few	NA	TRBJ1-6	CASSHSRRRGVNLSPLHF	TGTGCCAGCAGCCACTCACGCCGGAGGGGGGTGAACCTTTCACCCCTCCACTTT
TRBV29-1	few	TRBD2	TRBJ2-2	CTGGFSGELFF	TGCACGGGAGGGTTTTCCGGGGAGCTGTTTTTT
TRBV5-1	few	NA	TRBJ1-3	CASSLGQTSGNTIYF	TGCGCCAGCAGCTTGGGGCAGACCTCTGGAAACACCATATATTTT
TRBV5-1	NA	NA	TRBJ1-6	CASKLGDNSPLHF	TGCGCCAGCAAGCTCGGGGATAATTCACCCCTCCACTTT
TRBV6-1	NA	NA	TRBJ2-1	CASNQLGVRGDNEQFF	TGTGCCAGCAACCAGCTAGGTGTAAGGGGGGACAATGAGCAGTTCTTC
TRBV24-1	NA	NA	TRBJ2-7	CATSERERNEQYF	TGTGCCACCAGTGAACGGGAGCGAAACGAGCAGTACTTC
TRBV5-6	few	NA	TRBJ2-2	CASSLEQGGHTGELFF	TGTGCCAGCAGCTTGGAGCAGGGGGGACACACCGGGGAGCTGTTTTTT
TRBV12-3/TRBV12-4	few	TRBD1	TRBJ1-4	CASTPRGPNEKLFF	TGTGCCAGCACCCCCAGGGGGCCTAATGAAAAACTGTTTTTT
TRBV20-1	NA	TRBD1	TRBJ1-1	CSAMDQGDTEAFF	TGCAGTGCTATGGACCAGGGGGACACTGAAGCTTTCTTT
TRBV11-3	few	TRBD2	TRBJ2-7	CASSPGPGLTTYEQYF	TGTGCCAGCAGCCCGGGACCGGGACTAACTACCTACGAGCAGTACTTC
TRBV24-1	few	NA	TRBJ2-1	CATSDPPLPGQSYNEQFF	TGTGCCACCAGTGATCCCCCGTTGCCCGGACAGTCATACAATGAGCAGTTCTTC
TRBV24-1	NA	TRBD1	TRBJ2-1	CATSDPGQPGEQFF	TGTGCCACCAGTGATCCGGGACAGCCGGGTGAGCAGTTCTTC
TRBV10-3	NA	TRBD2	TRBJ2-1	CAISGGTSGTNSYNEQFF	TGTGCCATCAGTGGAGGGACTAGCGGGACGAACTCCTACAATGAGCAGTTCTTC
TRBV29-1	many	NA	TRBJ2-5	CSVEPGPGTQYF	TGCAGCGTTGAACCGGGTCCGGGGACCCAGTACTTC
TRBV14	many	NA	TRBJ2-1	CASWASAAYNEQFF	TGTGCCAGCTGGGCTAGCGCGGCCTACAATGAGCAGTTCTTC
TRBV5-1	few	TRBD2	TRBJ2-1	CASSPRAGEGYNEQFF	TGCGCCAGCAGCCCGAGAGCGGGAGAGGGTTACAATGAGCAGTTCTTC
TRBV12-3/TRBV12-4	few	TRBD1	TRBJ2-7	CASSFGGQGANEQYF	TGTGCCAGCAGTTTTGGGGGACAGGGGGCCAACGAGCAGTACTTC
TRBV13	NA	NA	TRBJ2-7	CASSSDRDTHYEQYF	TGTGCCAGCAGCTCGGACCGGGACACCCACTACGAGCAGTACTTC